A single sample is the source of the 2 T cell receptor beta chains below, sequenced in a study of siplizumab effects on memory and regulatory T cells. Measured with immunoSEQ multiplex PCR; TCRdb has only the in-frame clones, and not every one. In the table there are more than 95,000 clones, more than 85% of which are singletons. Source material: Tregs sorted from blood. Source of these receptors: a human donor in good health.

J is TRBJ1-4 and V is TRBV5-1; TRBD1 is a possible D gene (5 bases). The CDR3 length is 13 residues. Trimming removed 6 bases from V and 5 bases from J, with 11 bases in between. Looked up from germline, CDR1 is SGHRS and CDR2 is YFSETQ. The CDR3 here is CASTREGNEKLFF. In DNA, the CDR3 is TGCGCCAGCACCAGGGAAGGAAATGAAAAACTGTTTTTT.

The gene calls are TRBV7-3 and TRBJ2-2; weak D call: TRBD1 (5 bases). The CDR3 runs to 13 residues. Per germline, CDR1 SGHTA and CDR2 FQGTGA. The germline V and J ends were trimmed by 5 bases and 6 bases, with 10 bases remaining between them. The CDR3 DNA is TGTGCCAGCAGCCCGGAAGGGGCCGGGGAGCTGTTTTTT. Protein sequence: CASSPEGAGELFF.